This note documents a single TCR beta chain sequence. Its antigen is currently unknown. In germline, CDR1 is SGHNT, CDR2 YYREEE (reference sequence). V gave up 4 bases and J gave up 4 bases, with 17 bases separating them. The CDR3 is 15 amino acids. The method was immunoSEQ multiplex PCR; TCRdb's version includes in-frame clones alone and lacks a portion of them. Of more than 90,000 clones in the sample, 80% to 95% were seen once. This entry comes from a study of CD4+ T cells in melanoma. Study-level results: CD8+ T cell, macrophage and B cell function reportedly correlated with neoantigen-specific CD4+ T cells. Diverse differentiation states were reported for melanoma neoantigen-specific CD4+ T cells.

Sequencing used peripheral blood. This chain connects TRBV5-4 to TRBJ1-2; D call uncertain. This sequence originates from a human donor with melanoma. The CDR3 DNA follows: TGTGCCAGCAGCCTACCGGCGGGAACCCTCTATGGCTACACCTTC. This translates into CASSLPAGTLYGYTF. The variable domain in full, completed from reference TRBV5-4 and TRBJ1-2, reads ETGVTQSPTHLIKTRGQQVTLRCSSQSGHNTVSWYQQALGQGPQFIFQYYREEENGRGNFPPRFSGLQFPNYSSELNVNALELDDSALYLCASSLPAGTLYGYTFGSGTRLTVV.